A single T cell receptor (beta chain) is shown here with its context. Germline CDR1 and CDR2: SGHRS and YFSETQ. The CDR3 loop spans 14 amino acids. Trimming stripped 4 bases from V and 2 bases from J, with 10 bases between. These data come from a study of blood T cell repertoires in COVID-19. Across the study: Material from acute and convalescent COVID-19 was sourced from the United States, Italy and Spain.

Assay: immunoSEQ multiplex PCR; the TCRdb copy retains only in-frame clones and omits some. The data contain fewer than 700,000 clones, 85% to 90% of them singletons. The sequenced sample consisted of peripheral blood. V usage is TRBV5-1 and J usage is TRBJ1-3, with a tentative D call TRBD1 (6 bases). This TCR was sampled from a woman aged 50 to 60 with COVID-19, enrolled during active disease. The DNA for the CDR3 is TGCGCCAGCAGCATAGGGGGAACTGGAAACACCATATATTTT. Translated, it gives CASSIGGTGNTIYF.